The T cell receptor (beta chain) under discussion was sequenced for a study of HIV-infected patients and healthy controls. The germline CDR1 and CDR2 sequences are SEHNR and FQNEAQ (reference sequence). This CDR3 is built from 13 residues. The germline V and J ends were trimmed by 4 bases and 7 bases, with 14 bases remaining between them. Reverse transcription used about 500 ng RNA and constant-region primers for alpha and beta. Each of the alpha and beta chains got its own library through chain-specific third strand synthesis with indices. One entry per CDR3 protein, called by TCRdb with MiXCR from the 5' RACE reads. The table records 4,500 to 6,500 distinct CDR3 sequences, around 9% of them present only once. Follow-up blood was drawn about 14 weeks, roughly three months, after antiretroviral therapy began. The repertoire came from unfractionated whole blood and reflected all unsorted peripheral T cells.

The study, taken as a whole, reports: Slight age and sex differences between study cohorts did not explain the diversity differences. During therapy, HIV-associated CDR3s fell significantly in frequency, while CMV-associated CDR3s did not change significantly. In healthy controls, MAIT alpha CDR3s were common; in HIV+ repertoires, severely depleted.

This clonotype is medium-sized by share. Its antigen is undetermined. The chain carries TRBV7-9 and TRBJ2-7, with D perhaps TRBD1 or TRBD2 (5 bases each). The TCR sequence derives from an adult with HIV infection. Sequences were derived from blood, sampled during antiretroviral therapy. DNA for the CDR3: TGTGCCAGCAGCTGGGGGACGTCTTATGAGCAGTACTTC. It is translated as CASSWGTSYEQYF.